This T cell receptor beta chain was recovered during a study of cytomegalovirus exposure and HLA in healthy donors. Study at large: Unique TCRs from HLA-typed donors, 70 million to 85 million of them, were held in an early data release.

The PCR used 60 Vbeta and 13 Jbeta primers. Data came from immunoSEQ multiplex PCR; TCRdb stores just in-frame clones and leaves some out. The data show about 180,000 clones, more than 60% seen once. Trimming pared 7 bases from V and 1 base from J, leaving 9 bases between. The germline V gene has CDR1 LNHDA and CDR2 SQIVND (reference sequence). This CDR3 spans 13 amino acids. The sequenced material came from PBMCs. This TCR derives from a young man in good health and CMV-seronegative. The gene calls are TRBV19 and TRBJ2-3; D is possibly TRBD1 (6 bases). CDR3 residues: CASTRTGTDTQYF. CDR3 coding DNA: TGTGCCAGTACCCGGACAGGCACAGATACGCAGTATTTT.